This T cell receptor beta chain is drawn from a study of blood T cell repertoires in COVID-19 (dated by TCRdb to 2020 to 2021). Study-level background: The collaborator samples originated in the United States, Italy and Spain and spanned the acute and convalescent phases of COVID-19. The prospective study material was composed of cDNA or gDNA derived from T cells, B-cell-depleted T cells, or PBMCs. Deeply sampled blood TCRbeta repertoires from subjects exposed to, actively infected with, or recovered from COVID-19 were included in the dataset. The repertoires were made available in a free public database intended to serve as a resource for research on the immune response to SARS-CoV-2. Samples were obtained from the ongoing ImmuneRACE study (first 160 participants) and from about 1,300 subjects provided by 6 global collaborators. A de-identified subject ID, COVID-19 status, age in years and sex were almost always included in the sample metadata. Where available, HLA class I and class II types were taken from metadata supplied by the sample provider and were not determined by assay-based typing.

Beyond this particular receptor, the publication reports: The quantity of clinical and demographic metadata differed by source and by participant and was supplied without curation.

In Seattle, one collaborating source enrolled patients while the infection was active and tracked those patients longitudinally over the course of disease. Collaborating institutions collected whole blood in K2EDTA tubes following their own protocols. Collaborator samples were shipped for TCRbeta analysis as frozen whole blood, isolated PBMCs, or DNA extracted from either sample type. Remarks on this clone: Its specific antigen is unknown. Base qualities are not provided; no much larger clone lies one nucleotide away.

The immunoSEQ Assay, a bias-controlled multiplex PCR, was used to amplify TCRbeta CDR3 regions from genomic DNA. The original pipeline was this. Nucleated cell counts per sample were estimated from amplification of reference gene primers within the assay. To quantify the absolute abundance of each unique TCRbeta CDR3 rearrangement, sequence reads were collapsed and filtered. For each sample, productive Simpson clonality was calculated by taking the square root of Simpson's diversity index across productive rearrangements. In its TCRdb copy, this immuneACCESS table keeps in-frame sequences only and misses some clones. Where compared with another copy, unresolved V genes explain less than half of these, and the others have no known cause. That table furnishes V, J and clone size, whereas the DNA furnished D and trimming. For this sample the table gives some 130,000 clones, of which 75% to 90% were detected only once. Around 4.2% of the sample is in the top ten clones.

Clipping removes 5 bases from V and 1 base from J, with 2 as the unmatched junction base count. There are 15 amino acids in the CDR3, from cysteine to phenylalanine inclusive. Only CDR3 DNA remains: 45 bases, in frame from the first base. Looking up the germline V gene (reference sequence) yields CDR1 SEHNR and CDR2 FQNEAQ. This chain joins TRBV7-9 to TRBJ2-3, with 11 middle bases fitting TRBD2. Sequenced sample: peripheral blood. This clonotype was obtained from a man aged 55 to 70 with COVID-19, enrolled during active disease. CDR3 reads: CASSPTSGGTDTQYF. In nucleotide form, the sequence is TGTGCCAGCAGCCCGACTAGCGGGGGCACAGATACGCAGTATTTT.